This T cell receptor beta chain was found in a study of blood T cell repertoires in COVID-19. As for the study in general: The study drew acute and convalescent COVID-19 samples from the United States, Italy and Spain. T cells, B-cell-depleted T cells, or PBMCs supplied cDNA or gDNA.

Study processing details: Estimation of nucleated cell counts relied on the amplification of reference gene primers. Sequencing used immunoSEQ multiplex PCR; TCRdb keeps in-frame clones, though not all of them. V, J and clone size were drawn from that table, and D and trimming were deduced from the DNA. The sample lists 120,000 to 150,000 clones, approximately 80% occurring once. The sample taken for sequencing was peripheral blood. The TCR originated in a man aged 50-59 years with acute or convalescent COVID-19.

The CDR3 reads CASSLAGVDTEAFF. DNA for the CDR3: TGCGCCAGCAGCTTGGCCGGGGTAGACACTGAAGCTTTCTTT. V gene TRBV5-1 combines with J gene TRBJ1-1; D gene ambiguous. Trimming cost V 0 bases and J 3 bases, with 9 bases left between them. The germline V gene has CDR1 SGHRS and CDR2 YFSETQ. The CDR3 extends over 14 amino acids.